This TCR beta chain derives from a study of blood T cell repertoires in COVID-19. The V segment lost 3 bases and the J segment 2 bases; nucleotides outside the gene matches: 1. This CDR3 is built from 14 residues. The germline gives CDR1 SGHTA, CDR2 FQGNSA. Per the authors' pipeline: By means of reference gene primer amplification, nucleated cell counts were estimated. The table came from immunoSEQ multiplex PCR; TCRdb's copy has only in-frame clones and leaves some out. V and J calls and clone size are as listed in that table; D and trimming were resolved from the DNA. Among some 90,000 clones listed, less than 90% were seen once.

The sequenced sample consisted of peripheral blood. The origin of this receptor is an elderly man with active or convalescent COVID-19. The V call is TRBV7-2, the J call TRBJ1-3; TRBD1 aligns across 7 bases. The CDR3 DNA is TGTGCCAGCAGCTTGACAGGGCCTGGAAACACCATATATTTT. This sequence encodes CASSLTGPGNTIYF.